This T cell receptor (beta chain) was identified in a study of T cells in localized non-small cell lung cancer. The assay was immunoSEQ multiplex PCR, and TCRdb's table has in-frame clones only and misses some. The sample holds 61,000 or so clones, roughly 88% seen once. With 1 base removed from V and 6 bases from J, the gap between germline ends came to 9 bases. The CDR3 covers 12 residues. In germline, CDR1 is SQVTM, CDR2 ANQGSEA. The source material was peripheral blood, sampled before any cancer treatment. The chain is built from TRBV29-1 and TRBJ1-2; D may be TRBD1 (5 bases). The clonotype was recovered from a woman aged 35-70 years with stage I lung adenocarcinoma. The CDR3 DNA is TGCAGCGTTGAAGCAGGGAATGATGGCTACACCTTC. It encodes CSVEAGNDGYTF.